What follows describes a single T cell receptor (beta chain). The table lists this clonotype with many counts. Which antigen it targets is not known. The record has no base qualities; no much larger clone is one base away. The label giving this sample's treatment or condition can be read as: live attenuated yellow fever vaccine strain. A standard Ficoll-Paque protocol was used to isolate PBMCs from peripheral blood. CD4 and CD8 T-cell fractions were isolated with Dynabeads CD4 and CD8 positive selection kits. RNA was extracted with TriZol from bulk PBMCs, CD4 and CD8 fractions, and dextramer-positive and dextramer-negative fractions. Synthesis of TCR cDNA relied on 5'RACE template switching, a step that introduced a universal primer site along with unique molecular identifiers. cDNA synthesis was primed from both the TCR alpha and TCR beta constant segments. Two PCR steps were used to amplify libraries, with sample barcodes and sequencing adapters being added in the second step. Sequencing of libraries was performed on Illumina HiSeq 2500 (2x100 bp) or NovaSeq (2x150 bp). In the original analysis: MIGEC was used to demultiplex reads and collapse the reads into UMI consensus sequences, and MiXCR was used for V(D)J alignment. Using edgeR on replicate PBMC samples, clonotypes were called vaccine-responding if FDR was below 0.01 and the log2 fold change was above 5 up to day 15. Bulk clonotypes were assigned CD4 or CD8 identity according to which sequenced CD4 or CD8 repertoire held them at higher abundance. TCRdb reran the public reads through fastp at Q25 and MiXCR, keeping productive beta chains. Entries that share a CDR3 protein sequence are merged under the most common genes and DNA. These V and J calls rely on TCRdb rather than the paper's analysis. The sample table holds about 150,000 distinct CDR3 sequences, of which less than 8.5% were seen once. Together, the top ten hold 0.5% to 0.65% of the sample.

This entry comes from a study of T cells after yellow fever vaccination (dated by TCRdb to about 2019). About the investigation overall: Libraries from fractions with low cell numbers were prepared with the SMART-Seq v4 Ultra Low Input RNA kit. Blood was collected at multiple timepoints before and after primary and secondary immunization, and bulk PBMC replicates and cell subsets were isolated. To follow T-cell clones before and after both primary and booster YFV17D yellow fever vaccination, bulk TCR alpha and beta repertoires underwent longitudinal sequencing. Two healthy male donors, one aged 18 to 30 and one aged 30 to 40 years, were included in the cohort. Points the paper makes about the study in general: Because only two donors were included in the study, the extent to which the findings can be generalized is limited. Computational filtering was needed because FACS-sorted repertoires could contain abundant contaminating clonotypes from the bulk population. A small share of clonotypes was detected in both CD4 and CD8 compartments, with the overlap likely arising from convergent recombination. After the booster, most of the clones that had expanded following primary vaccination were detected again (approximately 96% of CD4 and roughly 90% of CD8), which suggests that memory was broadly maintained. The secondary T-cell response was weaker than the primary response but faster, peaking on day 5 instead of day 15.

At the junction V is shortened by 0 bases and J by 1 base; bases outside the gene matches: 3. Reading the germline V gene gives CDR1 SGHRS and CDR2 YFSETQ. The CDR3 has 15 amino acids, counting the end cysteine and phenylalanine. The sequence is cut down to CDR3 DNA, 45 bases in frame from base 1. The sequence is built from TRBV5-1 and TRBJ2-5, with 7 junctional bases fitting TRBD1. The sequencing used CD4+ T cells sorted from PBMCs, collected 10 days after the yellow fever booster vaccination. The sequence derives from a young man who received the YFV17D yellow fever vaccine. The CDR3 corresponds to CASSLGDRIQETQYF. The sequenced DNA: TGCGCCAGCAGCTTGGGGGACAGAATCCAAGAGACCCAGTACTTC.